This is a list of T cell receptor beta chains from one sample in a study of T cell repertoires in cytomegalovirus infection. Their cognate antigens are unknown. MiXCR, run by TCRdb on the reads, gives a single entry per CDR3 protein. The sample shows about 890,000 distinct CDR3 sequences, approximately 31% of them seen only once. Sequenced here: cultured CD8+ T cells from PBMCs, sampled from culture after CMV antigen stimulation. These receptors were collected from a human donor in good health (CMV status not recorded). Some clones in this sample may be carry-over from other donors' samples. Each CDR3 is given with its conserved first and last residue.

J | V | CDR3
TRBJ1-1 | TRBV7-6 | CASSLGEEAFF
TRBJ2-7 | TRBV7-6 | CASSATLSGGARIYEQYF
TRBJ2-1 | TRBV10-2 | CASRGAGGNEQFF
TRBJ1-1 | TRBV6-1 | CASSEGLEAFF
TRBJ2-7 | TRBV7-6 | CASSLVGGGDSTYEQYF
TRBJ2-3 | TRBV2 | CASSETLGLAGGDTQYF
TRBJ1-1 | TRBV7-9 | CASSQGGAPEAFF
TRBJ2-1 | TRBV24-1 | CATSDSDESSYNEQFF
TRBJ2-5 | TRBV7-9 | CASSFVTPQETQYF
TRBJ2-3 | TRBV7-2 | CASSLGPSETDTQYF
TRBJ2-7 | TRBV2 | CASSEPELSYEQYF
TRBJ2-1 | TRBV6-2/TRBV6-3 | CASEWEVSYNEQFF
TRBJ2-1 | TRBV20-1 | CSATWDRGNRDLWHNEQFF
TRBJ2-2 | TRBV19 | CASSFFPTANTGELFF
TRBJ2-7 | TRBV27 | CASTTSKGGDEQYF
TRBJ2-1 | TRBV27 | CASSSKRDEQFF
TRBJ1-2 | TRBV29-1 | CSVETQGTSFGGYTF
TRBJ2-1 | TRBV7-3 | CASSLTGGTYNEQFF
TRBJ2-7 | TRBV29-1 | CSVADRDSYEQYF